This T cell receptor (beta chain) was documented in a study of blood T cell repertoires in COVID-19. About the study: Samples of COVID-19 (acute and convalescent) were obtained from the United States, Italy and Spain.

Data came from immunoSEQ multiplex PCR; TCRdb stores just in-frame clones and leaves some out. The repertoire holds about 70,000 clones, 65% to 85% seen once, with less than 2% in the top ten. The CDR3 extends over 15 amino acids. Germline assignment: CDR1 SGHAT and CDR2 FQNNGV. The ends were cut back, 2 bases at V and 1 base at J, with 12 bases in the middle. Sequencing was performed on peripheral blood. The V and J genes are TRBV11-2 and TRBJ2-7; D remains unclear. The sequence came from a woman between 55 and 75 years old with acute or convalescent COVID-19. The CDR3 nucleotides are TGTGCCAGCAGCTTATCCAGGTCTGGGTCCTACGAGCAGTACTTC. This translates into CASSLSRSGSYEQYF.